A selection of T cell receptor beta chains follows, all from one sample in a study of cytomegalovirus exposure and HLA in healthy donors. Produced via immunoSEQ multiplex PCR; TCRdb's table is partial and in-frame only. This sample has 100,000 or so clones, with around 15% found just once. Sequences were obtained from PBMCs. The origin of the receptors is a female donor in good health and CMV-seronegative. Both conserved end residues are part of each CDR3. The D gene is left open where the match is weak. Clone size, where shown, is once, few, many, or a class for clones that have expanded.

D gene,J gene,V gene,clone size,CDR3 protein,CDR3 DNA
TRBD1,TRBJ1-2,TRBV7-2,-,CASSLVGTGFYGYTF,TGTGCCAGCAGCTTAGTGGGGACAGGGTTCTATGGCTACACCTTC
TRBD2,TRBJ2-1,TRBV4-1,-,CASSQSGTSGRGNEQFF,TGCGCCAGCAGCCAATCCGGGACTAGCGGGAGGGGGAATGAGCAGTTCTTC
-,TRBJ2-5,TRBV6-5,few,CASSYDSSIQETQYF,TGTGCCAGCAGTTACGACAGCTCAATTCAAGAGACCCAGTACTTC
TRBD2,TRBJ2-1,TRBV7-7,few,CASSPRLAGEPYNEQFF,TGTGCTAGCAGCCCAAGACTAGCGGGGGAACCCTACAATGAGCAGTTCTTC
-,TRBJ2-1,TRBV20-1,-,CSARRSGSQFF,TGCAGTGCTAGGAGATCCGGGTCCCAGTTCTTC
TRBD1,TRBJ1-5,TRBV19,-,CASSSEDRDNQPQHF,TGTGCCAGTAGTTCCGAAGACAGGGACAATCAGCCCCAGCATTTT
-,TRBJ2-7,TRBV21-1,few,CASSNRDRGYEQYF,TGTGCCAGCAGCAACCGGGACAGGGGTTACGAGCAGTACTTC
TRBD1,TRBJ2-5,TRBV30,few,CAWKKTGVLETQYF,TGTGCCTGGAAGAAAACAGGGGTTTTGGAGACCCAGTACTTC
-,TRBJ1-3,TRBV4-1,-,CASSHPGDSGNTIYF,TGCGCCAGCAGCCACCCCGGGGATTCGGGAAACACCATATATTTT
-,TRBJ1-1,TRBV9,-,CASSPGHLNTEAFF,TGTGCCAGCAGCCCCGGACATCTAAACACTGAAGCTTTCTTT
TRBD2,TRBJ2-1,TRBV4-3,few,CASSREPGLAETRQFF,TGCGCCAGCAGCCGGGAACCGGGACTAGCGGAGACCAGGCAGTTCTTC
TRBD1,TRBJ2-2,TRBV7-9,-,CASSYDRVGTGELFF,TGTGCCAGCAGCTACGACAGGGTTGGCACCGGGGAGCTGTTTTTT
-,TRBJ1-5,TRBV15,few,CATSRDLSARQGQPQHF,TGTGCCACCAGCAGAGATCTTTCAGCTAGGCAGGGGCAGCCCCAGCATTTT
-,TRBJ1-5,TRBV10-3,-,CAISDRQNQPQHF,TGTGCCATCAGTGACAGACAGAATCAGCCCCAGCATTTT
-,TRBJ2-5,TRBV9,-,CASSVRGGRETQYF,TGTGCCAGCAGCGTAAGGGGGGGGCGAGAGACCCAGTACTTC
TRBD1,TRBJ1-3,TRBV5-1,few,CASSFSGTGGNRNTIYF,TGCGCCAGCAGCTTTTCCGGGACAGGGGGAAATAGAAACACCATATATTTT
TRBD1,TRBJ2-5,TRBV7-8,-,CASSPRQGRETQYF,TGTGCCAGCAGCCCCCGACAGGGGAGGGAGACCCAGTACTTC
-,TRBJ1-2,TRBV6-4,-,CASSDPNQRPNYGYTF,TGTGCCAGCAGTGACCCAAACCAGCGACCTAACTATGGCTACACCTTC
-,TRBJ1-2,TRBV7-9,few,CASSPSGTPYGYTF,TGTGCCAGCAGCCCCTCCGGGACACCGTATGGCTACACCTTC
TRBD1,TRBJ1-4,TRBV28,few,CASSLRQGAKLFF,TGTGCCAGCAGCCTCCGGCAGGGGGCAAAACTGTTTTTT
-,TRBJ1-1,TRBV5-6,few,CASSLRYRVANTEAFF,TGTGCCAGCAGCTTACGGTACAGGGTGGCGAACACTGAAGCTTTCTTT
-,TRBJ1-1,TRBV27,-,CASISLPGWTEAFF,TGTGCCAGCATCTCCCTCCCCGGGTGGACTGAAGCTTTCTTT
TRBD2,TRBJ2-1,TRBV7-9,few,CASSLAAGGAKVEQFF,TGTGCCAGCAGCTTAGCCGCGGGGGGAGCGAAGGTTGAGCAGTTCTTC
-,TRBJ2-1,TRBV4-2,few,CASSQVEGVGFNEQFF,TGTGCCAGCAGCCAAGTGGAGGGAGTTGGCTTCAATGAGCAGTTCTTC
TRBD1,TRBJ2-2,TRBV30,few,CAWSVKGQGFANTGELFF,TGTGCCTGGAGTGTAAAGGGACAGGGCTTCGCGAACACCGGGGAGCTGTTTTTT
-,TRBJ2-7,TRBV5-4,-,CASKLGGVTSYEQYF,TGTGCCAGTAAACTCGGCGGGGTGACCTCCTACGAGCAGTACTTC
-,TRBJ2-1,TRBV6-5,few,CASSQRGYSHNEQFF,TGTGCCAGCAGTCAACGGGGGTATTCCCACAATGAGCAGTTCTTC
-,TRBJ2-7,TRBV28,-,CASSPPGQDYEQYF,TGTGCCAGCAGTCCCCCTGGGCAGGATTACGAGCAGTACTTC
TRBD1,TRBJ1-1,TRBV7-2,few,CASRGQGAGGTEAFF,TGTGCCAGCAGAGGACAGGGGGCAGGGGGCACTGAAGCTTTCTTT
TRBD2,TRBJ2-1,TRBV7-3,-,CASSSPGLAPDEQFF,TGTGCCAGCAGCTCACCGGGACTAGCGCCCGATGAGCAGTTCTTC
TRBD1,TRBJ2-3,TRBV5-6,-,CASSDRMGTGGYTQYF,TGTGCCAGCAGCGATAGGATGGGGACAGGCGGATATACGCAGTATTTT
TRBD1,TRBJ1-5,TRBV6-4,-,CASSPTGGAGQPQHF,TGTGCCAGCAGCCCAACAGGGGGCGCAGGTCAGCCCCAGCATTTT
-,TRBJ2-7,TRBV7-2,-,CASRSTGFEQYF,TGTGCCAGCAGGTCTACAGGGTTCGAGCAGTACTTC
TRBD1,TRBJ2-7,TRBV7-9,-,CASSLGTGEGYEQYF,TGTGCCAGCAGCTTAGGGACAGGGGAAGGCTACGAGCAGTACTTC
TRBD2,TRBJ2-3,TRBV6-5,-,CASSGTSGGTDTQYF,TGTGCCAGCAGTGGGACTAGCGGGGGCACAGATACGCAGTATTTT
-,TRBJ2-2,TRBV9,few,CASNAGKGQLSGELFF,TGTGCCAGCAACGCAGGGAAGGGCCAGCTAAGCGGGGAGCTGTTTTTT
TRBD2,TRBJ2-2,TRBV29-1,few,CSVTSGSNTGELFF,TGCAGCGTTACTAGCGGCTCGAACACCGGGGAGCTGTTTTTT
-,TRBJ2-1,TRBV5-1,-,CASSLGQVQAVTYNEQFF,TGCGCCAGCAGCTTGGGACAGGTACAAGCTGTTACCTACAATGAGCAGTTCTTC
TRBD2,TRBJ2-5,TRBV4-2,few,CASSQGAWGTREETQYF,TGTGCCAGCAGCCAAGGGGCATGGGGGACTAGAGAAGAGACCCAGTACTTC
-,TRBJ2-2,TRBV6-5,few,CASSYGAQLNTGELFF,TGTGCCAGCAGTTACGGGGCCCAATTAAACACCGGGGAGCTGTTTTTT
TRBD1,TRBJ1-1,TRBV5-6,few,CASSTRTGVQNTEAFF,TGTGCCAGCAGCACGAGGACAGGGGTCCAGAACACTGAAGCTTTCTTT
-,TRBJ2-7,TRBV14,once,CASSPQPTGRYEQYF,TGTGCCAGCAGCCCTCAACCGACAGGACGCTACGAGCAGTACTTC
TRBD1,TRBJ1-1,TRBV7-9,-,CASSLGTGPGTEAFF,TGTGCCAGCAGCTTAGGGACAGGGCCGGGCACTGAAGCTTTCTTT
-,TRBJ1-2,TRBV7-2,few,CASSELAGINYGYTF,TGTGCCAGCAGCGAACTGGCAGGCATTAACTATGGCTACACCTTC
-,TRBJ1-1,TRBV29-1,-,CSVEAGFTEAFF,TGCAGCGTTGAAGCTGGCTTCACTGAAGCTTTCTTT
-,TRBJ1-2,TRBV5-1,-,CASRLTGTRDYGYTF,TGCGCCAGCAGGTTAACCGGGACACGAGACTATGGCTACACCTTC
-,TRBJ2-7,TRBV5-1,-,CASTLPPGYEQYF,TGCGCCAGCACATTACCTCCGGGGTACGAGCAGTACTTC
TRBD2,TRBJ2-3,TRBV27,few,CASSKYGTSGTDTQYF,TGTGCCAGCAGCAAATATGGGACTAGCGGCACAGATACGCAGTATTTT
TRBD2,TRBJ2-7,TRBV15,-,CATSRQDSSGGYEQYF,TGTGCCACCAGCAGGCAGGACAGTAGCGGGGGTTACGAGCAGTACTTC
-,TRBJ2-7,TRBV4-2,few,CASSQDLGSMYEQYF,TGTGCCAGCAGCCAGGACTTAGGGTCGATGTACGAGCAGTACTTC
TRBD2,TRBJ2-7,TRBV2,-,CASSASGSPPLHEQYF,TGTGCCAGCAGCGCTAGCGGGTCCCCTCCCCTGCACGAGCAGTACTTC
TRBD1,TRBJ1-5,TRBV28,-,CASSPSQGALSNQPQHF,TGTGCCAGCAGTCCCTCACAGGGGGCGCTGAGCAATCAGCCCCAGCATTTT
-,TRBJ2-3,TRBV10-2,few,CASGVTDTQYF,TGCGCCAGCGGAGTTACAGATACGCAGTATTTT
TRBD2,TRBJ2-1,TRBV7-2,few,CASSLGLAGAISSYNEQFF,TGTGCCAGCAGCCTAGGACTAGCGGGGGCCATAAGCTCCTACAATGAGCAGTTCTTC